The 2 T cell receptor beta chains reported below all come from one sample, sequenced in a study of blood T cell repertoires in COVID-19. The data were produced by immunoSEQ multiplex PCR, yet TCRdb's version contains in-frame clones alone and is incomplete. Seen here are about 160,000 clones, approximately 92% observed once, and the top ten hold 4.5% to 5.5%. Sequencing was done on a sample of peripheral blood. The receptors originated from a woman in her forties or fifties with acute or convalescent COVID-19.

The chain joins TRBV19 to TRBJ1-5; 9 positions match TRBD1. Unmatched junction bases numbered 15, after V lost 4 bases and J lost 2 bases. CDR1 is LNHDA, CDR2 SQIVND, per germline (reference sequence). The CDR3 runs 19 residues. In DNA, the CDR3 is TGTGCCAGTAGTACCGCGAGGGACAGGGAGCCGGGGGGCAATCAGCCCCAGCATTTT. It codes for CASSTARDREPGGNQPQHF.

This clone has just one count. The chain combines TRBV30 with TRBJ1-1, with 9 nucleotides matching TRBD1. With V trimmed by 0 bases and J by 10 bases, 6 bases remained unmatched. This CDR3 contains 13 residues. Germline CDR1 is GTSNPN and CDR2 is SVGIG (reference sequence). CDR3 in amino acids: CAWSVGTGKAAFF. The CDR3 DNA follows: TGTGCCTGGAGTGTAGGGACAGGGAAAGCAGCTTTCTTT.